This T cell receptor (beta chain) was retrieved from a study of blood T cell repertoires in COVID-19 (dated by TCRdb to 2018 to 2021). A note on the overall study: Samples covering the acute and convalescent phases of COVID-19 were provided by collaborators in the United States, Italy and Spain. The material from the prospective study consisted of cDNA or gDNA derived from T cells, B-cell-depleted T cells, or PBMCs. The dataset comprised deeply sampled blood TCRbeta repertoires from subjects exposed to, actively infected with, or recovered from COVID-19. The repertoires were made available in a free public database intended to serve as a resource for research on the immune response to SARS-CoV-2. Samples came from the ongoing ImmuneRACE study (first 160 participants) plus 1,254 subjects from 6 global collaborators. A de-identified subject ID, COVID-19 status, age in years and sex were almost always included in the sample metadata. Where available, HLA class I and class II types were obtained from metadata supplied by the sample provider rather than from assay-based typing.

TCRbeta CDR3 regions were amplified from genomic DNA by means of the immunoSEQ Assay, a bias-controlled multiplex PCR. Processing in the source paper ran as follows. The number of nucleated cells in each sample was estimated from the amplification of reference gene primers within the assay. To quantify the absolute abundance of each unique TCRbeta CDR3 rearrangement, sequence reads were collapsed and filtered. Productive Simpson clonality was computed per sample as the square root of Simpson's diversity index over productive rearrangements. The source is immuneACCESS, and TCRdb retained only in-frame sequences with V and J called. Part of the clones is not carried over; for the studies checked, unresolved V genes explain less than half of this, and the remainder is unexplained. From that table come the V and J calls and clone size; the DNA was used to work out D and trimming. A total of some 140,000 clones appear in this sample, 80% to 90% of them only once. Jointly, the top ten make up around 13% of the sample.

CDR1 WNHNN and CDR2 SYGVQD were looked up in the germline V gene (reference sequence). V and J are truncated by 0 bases and 8 bases respectively, leaving an intervening sequence of 10 bases. The CDR3 goes from the cysteine to the phenylalanine over 14 residues. Only the CDR3 part of the read is kept: 42 bases, read in frame from the first base. Turning to this clone: The clone's antigen remains unknown. Nothing much larger sits one base from this clone, and base qualities are not available.

Each collaborating institution followed its own protocols to collect whole blood in K2EDTA tubes. For TCRbeta analysis, collaborator samples were shipped as frozen whole blood, as isolated PBMCs, or as DNA extracted from either sample type. The paper as a whole reports these results and caveats: Clinical and demographic metadata were provided uncurated, with the amount varying by source and participant.

The sequence joins TRBV10-1 to TRBJ2-2; the D gene lacks a confident call. The source is a human donor in a cohort sampled during active COVID-19. Sequencing was done on a sample of peripheral blood. The CDR3 in this case is CASSESPVVGELFF. The DNA sequence follows: TGCGCCAGCAGTGAGTCCCCAGTGGTTGGGGAGCTGTTTTTT.